The 2 T cell receptor beta chains reported below all come from one sample, sequenced in a study of shared clonotypes between healthy human individuals. The method was immunoSEQ multiplex PCR; TCRdb's version includes in-frame clones alone and lacks a portion of them. The sample has some 2 million clones; 95% are singletons. Sequences were obtained from naive CD4+ T cells sorted from blood. Indicated subset: CD45RA+ positively selected. These receptors all stem from a man aged 18 to 29 in good health.

In the case of this clone: This may arise from a read error, as a much more abundant clone is one base away. Other DNA variants within this sample encode the same CDR3. CDR3 sequence (DNA): TGCGCCAGCAGCCCCACAGGGGACTATGGCTACACCTTC. This translates into CASSPTGDYGYTF. This chain uses TRBV5-1 with TRBJ1-2, with 7 nucleotides matching TRBD1. Germline V gene sequence: CDR1 SGHRS, CDR2 YFSETQ. V was clipped by 4 bases and J by 3 bases; unmatched bases: 3. The CDR3 extends over 13 amino acids.

V is TRBV5-6 and J is TRBJ2-1; D is unresolved. Per the germline V gene, CDR1 is SGHDT and CDR2 is YYEEEE. Trimming took 0 bases from V and 10 from J, leaving 8 bases between them. The CDR3 has 12 residues. CDR3: CASSLGDHEQFF. CDR3 DNA: TGTGCCAGCAGCTTGGGTGACCACGAGCAGTTCTTC.